This entry is about one TCR beta chain. The sample has other DNA sequences that encode this CDR3 too. These data originate in a study of shared clonotypes between healthy human individuals. The CDR3 loop spans 14 amino acids. Germline CDR1 and CDR2: SGHRS and YFSETQ. V gave up 2 bases and J gave up 4 bases; unmatched junction bases: 3. The table came from immunoSEQ multiplex PCR; TCRdb's copy has only in-frame clones and leaves some out. Seen here are some 2,000,000 clones, 95% observed once, and the top ten hold around 0.13%. The V call is TRBV5-1, the J call TRBJ2-3; 8 nucleotides match TRBD2. The receptor was derived from a man younger than 30 in good health. The sequenced sample consisted of naive CD4+ T cells sorted from blood. Subset described: CD45RA+ positively selected. CDR3: CASSLGRGADTQYF. The CDR3 DNA is TGCGCCAGCAGCTTAGGGCGGGGGGCAGATACGCAGTATTTT.